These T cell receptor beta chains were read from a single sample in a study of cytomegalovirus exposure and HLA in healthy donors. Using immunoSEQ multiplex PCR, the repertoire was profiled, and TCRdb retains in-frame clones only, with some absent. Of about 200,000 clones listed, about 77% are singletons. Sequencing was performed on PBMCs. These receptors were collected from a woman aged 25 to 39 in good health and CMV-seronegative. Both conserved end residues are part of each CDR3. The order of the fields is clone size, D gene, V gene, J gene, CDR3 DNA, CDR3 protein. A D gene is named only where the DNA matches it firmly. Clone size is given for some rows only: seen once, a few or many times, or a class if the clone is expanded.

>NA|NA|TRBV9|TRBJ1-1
TGTGCCAGCAGCGTAGGTAGGGAGTATAGCACTGAAGCTTTCTTT
CASSVGREYSTEAFF
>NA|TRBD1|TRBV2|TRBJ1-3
TGTGCCAGCACGGACAGGAGAATCTCTGGAAACACCATATATTTT
CASTDRRISGNTIYF
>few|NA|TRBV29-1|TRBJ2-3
TGCAGCCACGGACCCCTAAGCGGTAGGACGCAGTATTTT
CSHGPLSGRTQYF
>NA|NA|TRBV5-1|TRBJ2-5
TGCGCCAGCTATAGCGGCAGGGTCCGTGAGACCCAGTACTTC
CASYSGRVRETQYF
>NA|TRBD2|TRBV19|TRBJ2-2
TGTGCCAGTAGACATGGACTAGCTCGACTCACCGGGGAGCTGTTTTTT
CASRHGLARLTGELFF
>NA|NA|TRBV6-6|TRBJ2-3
TGTGCCAGCAGTTACTCGACCGGGGGTGCAGATACGCAGTATTTT
CASSYSTGGADTQYF
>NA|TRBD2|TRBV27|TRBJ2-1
TGTGCCAGCATCCCCTACGGGACTAGCGGAAATGAGCAGTTCTTC
CASIPYGTSGNEQFF
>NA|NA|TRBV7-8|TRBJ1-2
TGTGCCAGCAGCTTAGCGTGGCACCTCGCTAACTATGGCTACACCTTC
CASSLAWHLANYGYTF
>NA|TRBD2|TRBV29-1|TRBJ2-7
TGCAGCGTTGTCCCTAGCGGGGCGTCGGGGAACGAGCAGTACTTC
CSVVPSGASGNEQYF
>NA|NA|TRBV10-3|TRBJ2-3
TGTGCCATCAGCGGGAGCACAGATACGCAGTATTTT
CAISGSTDTQYF
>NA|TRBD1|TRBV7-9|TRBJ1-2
TGTGCCAGCAGCTCTGGGACAGGGGGCGAGGGCTACACCTTC
CASSSGTGGEGYTF
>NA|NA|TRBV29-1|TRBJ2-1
TGCAGCGTTGGGGGGCCGGGAGGTTACAATGAGCAGTTCTTC
CSVGGPGGYNEQFF
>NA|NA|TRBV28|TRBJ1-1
TGTGCCAGCAAAGTGCGGGTTCGAACTGAAGCTTTCTTT
CASKVRVRTEAFF
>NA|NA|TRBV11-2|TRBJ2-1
TGTGCCAGCAGCTCCCCCAGGGGACGAAGGGTTCAGTTCTTC
CASSSPRGRRVQFF
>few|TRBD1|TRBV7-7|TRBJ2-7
TGTGCCAGCAGCCACGGGACAGGGGGCTACGAGCAGTACTTC
CASSHGTGGYEQYF
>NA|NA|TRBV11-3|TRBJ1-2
TGTGCCAGCAGCTTAGCCAGGGCCCTTAACTATGGCTACACCTTC
CASSLARALNYGYTF
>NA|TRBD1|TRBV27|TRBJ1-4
TGTGCCAGCAGTTCGCTAAGGGGGACAGGGGCTGAAAAACTGTTTTTT
CASSSLRGTGAEKLFF
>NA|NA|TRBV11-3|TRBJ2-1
TGTGCCAGCAGCCGAGAACAGGGAGAGCAGTTCTTC
CASSREQGEQFF
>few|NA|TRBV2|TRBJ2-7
TGTGCCAGCAGTGTATTAGCGGACCCCTACGAGCAGTACTTC
CASSVLADPYEQYF
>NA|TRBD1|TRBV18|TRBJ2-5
TGTGCCAGCTCACAGGGGACAGAAGAGACCCAGTACTTC
CASSQGTEETQYF
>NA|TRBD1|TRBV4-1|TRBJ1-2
TGCGCCAGCAGCCGACAGGGAAGTGGCTATGGCTACACCTTC
CASSRQGSGYGYTF
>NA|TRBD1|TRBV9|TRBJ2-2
TGTGCCAGCAGCCTCCAGGGGACAGACACCGGGGAGCTGTTTTTT
CASSLQGTDTGELFF
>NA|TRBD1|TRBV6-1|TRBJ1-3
TGTGCCAGCAGTGAATCGGGGACAGGGAGAAACACCATATATTTT
CASSESGTGRNTIYF
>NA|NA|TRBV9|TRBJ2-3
TGTGCCAGCAGCGTAGTGACAGCCTTGGGGGATACGCAGTATTTT
CASSVVTALGDTQYF
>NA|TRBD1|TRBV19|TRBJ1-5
TGTGCCAGTAGTAGGCAGGGGGACCCCACTCAGCCCCAGCATTTT
CASSRQGDPTQPQHF
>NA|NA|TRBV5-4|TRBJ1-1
TGTGCCAGCAGCTTAGGAGGGTGTGAAGCTTTCTTT
CASSLGGCEAFF